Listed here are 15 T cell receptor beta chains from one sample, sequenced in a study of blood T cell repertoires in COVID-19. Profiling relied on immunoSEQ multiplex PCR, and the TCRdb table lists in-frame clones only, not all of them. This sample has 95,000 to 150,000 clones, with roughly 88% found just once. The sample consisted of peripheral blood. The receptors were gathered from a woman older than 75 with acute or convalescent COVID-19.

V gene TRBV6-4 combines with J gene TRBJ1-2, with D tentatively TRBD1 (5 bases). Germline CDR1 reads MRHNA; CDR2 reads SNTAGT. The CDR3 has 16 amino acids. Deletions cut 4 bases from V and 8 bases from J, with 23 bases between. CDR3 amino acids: CASSALAGGTGAGYTF. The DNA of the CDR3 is TGTGCCAGCAGTGCCCTGGCAGGAGGGACCGGTGCAGGCTACACCTTC.

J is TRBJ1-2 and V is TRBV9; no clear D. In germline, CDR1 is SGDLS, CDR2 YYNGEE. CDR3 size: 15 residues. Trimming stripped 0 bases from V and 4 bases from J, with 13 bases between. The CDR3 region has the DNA TGTGCCAGCAGCGTAGAATCGGGGATCGGCTATGGCTACACCTTC. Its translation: CASSVESGIGYGYTF.

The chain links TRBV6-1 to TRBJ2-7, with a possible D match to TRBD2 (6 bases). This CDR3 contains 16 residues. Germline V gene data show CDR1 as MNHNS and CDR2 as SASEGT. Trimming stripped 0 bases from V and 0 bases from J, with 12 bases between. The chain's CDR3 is CASSEAEGRNSYEQYF. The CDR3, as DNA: TGTGCCAGCAGTGAAGCGGAGGGGCGGAACTCCTACGAGCAGTACTTC.

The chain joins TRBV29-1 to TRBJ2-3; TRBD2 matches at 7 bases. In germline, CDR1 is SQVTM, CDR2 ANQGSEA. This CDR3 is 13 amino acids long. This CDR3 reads CGGGKDRTDTQYF. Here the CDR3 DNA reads TGCGGGGGGGGGAAGGACCGAACAGATACGCAGTATTTT.

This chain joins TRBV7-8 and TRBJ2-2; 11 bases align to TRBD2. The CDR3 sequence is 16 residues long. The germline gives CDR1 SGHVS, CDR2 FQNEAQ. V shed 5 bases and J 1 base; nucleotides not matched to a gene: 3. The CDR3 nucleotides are TGTGCCAGCAGCCGTACTAGCGGGGGGAACACCGGGGAGCTGTTTTTT. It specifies CASSRTSGGNTGELFF. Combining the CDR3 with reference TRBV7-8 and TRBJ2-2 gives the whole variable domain GAGVSQSPRYKVAKRGQDVALRCDPISGHVSLFWYQQALGQGPEFLTYFQNEAQLDKSGLPSDRFFAERPEGSVSTLKIQRTQQEDSAVYLCASSRTSGGNTGELFFGEGSRLTVL.

The CDR3 here is CASSSQGVWGEKLFF. CDR3 nucleotide sequence: TGTGCCAGCAGTTCGCAGGGGGTATGGGGCGAAAAACTGTTTTTT. The genes are TRBV6-6 and TRBJ1-4, with 7 bases fitting TRBD1. The germline V gene encodes CDR1 MNHNY and CDR2 SVGAGI (reference sequence). This CDR3 is 15 amino acids long. J was trimmed by 8 bases and V by 4 bases; bases with no gene match: 10.

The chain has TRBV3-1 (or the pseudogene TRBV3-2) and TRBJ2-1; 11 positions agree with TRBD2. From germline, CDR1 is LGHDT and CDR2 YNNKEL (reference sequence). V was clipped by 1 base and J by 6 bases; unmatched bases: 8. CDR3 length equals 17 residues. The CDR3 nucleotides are TGTGCCAGCAGCCAAGGATCCGGGACTAGCGGTTCCAATGAGCAGTTCTTC. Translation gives CASSQGSGTSGSNEQFF.

The CDR3 reads CASTGDRTFHSPLHF. CDR3 in DNA: TGTGCCAGCACCGGGGACAGGACATTTCATTCACCCCTCCACTTT. The V and J genes are TRBV2 and TRBJ1-6, with 8 bases matching TRBD1. CDR3 length: 15 residues. V lost 7 bases and J lost 8; bases outside the gene matches: 10. Germline V gene data show CDR1 as SNHLY and CDR2 as FYNNEI.

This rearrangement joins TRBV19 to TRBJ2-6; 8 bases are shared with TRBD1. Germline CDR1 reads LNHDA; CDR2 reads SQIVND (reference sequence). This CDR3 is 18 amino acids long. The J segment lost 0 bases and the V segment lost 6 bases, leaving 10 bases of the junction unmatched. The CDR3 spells CASSVDRGLYSGANVLTF. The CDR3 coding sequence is TGTGCCAGTAGCGTTGACAGGGGCCTTTACTCTGGGGCCAACGTCCTGACTTTC.

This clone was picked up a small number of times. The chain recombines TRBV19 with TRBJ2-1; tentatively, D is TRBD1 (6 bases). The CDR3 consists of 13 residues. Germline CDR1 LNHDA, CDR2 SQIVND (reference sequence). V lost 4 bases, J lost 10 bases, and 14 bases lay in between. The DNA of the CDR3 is TGTGCCAGTAGTACCGCCAGGGGAAGGGAGCAGTTCTTC. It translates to CASSTARGREQFF.

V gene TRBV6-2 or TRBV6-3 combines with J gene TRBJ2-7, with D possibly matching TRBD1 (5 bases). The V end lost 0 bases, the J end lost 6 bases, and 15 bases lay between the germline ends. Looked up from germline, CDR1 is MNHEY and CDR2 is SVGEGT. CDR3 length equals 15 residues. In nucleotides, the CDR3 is TGTGCCAGCAGTTACTCCGGACACCCGCGAGCCGAGCAGTACTTC. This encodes CASSYSGHPRAEQYF.

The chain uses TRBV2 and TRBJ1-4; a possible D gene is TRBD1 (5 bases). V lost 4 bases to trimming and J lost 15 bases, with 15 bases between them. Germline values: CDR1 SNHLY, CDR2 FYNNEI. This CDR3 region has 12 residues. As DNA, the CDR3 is TGTGCCAGCAGTGGACCAGGGTCTGAAGTGTTTTTT. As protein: CASSGPGSEVFF.

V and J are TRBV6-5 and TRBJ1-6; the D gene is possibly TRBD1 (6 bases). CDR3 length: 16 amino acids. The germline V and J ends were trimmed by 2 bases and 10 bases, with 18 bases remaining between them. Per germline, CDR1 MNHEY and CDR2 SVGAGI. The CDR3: CASSYDSDRPGSPLHF. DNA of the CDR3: TGTGCCAGCAGTTACGACTCTGACAGGCCAGGATCACCCCTCCACTTT.

The CDR3 DNA follows: TGCGCCAGCAGCTTGACTCATACGGATACGCAGTATTTT. This gives the protein CASSLTHTDTQYF. The chain uses TRBV5-1 and TRBJ2-3, with no clear D. The CDR3 is made up of 13 amino acids. The V gene lost 1 base and the J gene lost 6 bases, with 9 bases spanning the gap. CDR1 and CDR2 from the germline V gene are SGHRS and YFSETQ.

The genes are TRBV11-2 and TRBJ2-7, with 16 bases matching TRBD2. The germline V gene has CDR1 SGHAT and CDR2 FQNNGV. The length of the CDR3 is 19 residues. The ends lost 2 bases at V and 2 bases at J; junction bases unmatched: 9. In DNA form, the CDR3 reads TGTGCCAGCAGCTTAAGCGCCGGGACTAGCGGGGGGGATCCCTACGAGCAGTACTTC. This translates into CASSLSAGTSGGDPYEQYF.